This T cell receptor (beta chain) was recovered during a study of Graves' ophthalmopathy and Graves' hyperthyroidism. At the level of the study: There was a collection of peripheral blood at initial diagnosis, before any treatment.

TCR beta CDR3 regions were amplified from RNA transcripts. The first round was an RT-PCR with HTBI primers, and the second round was a multiplex PCR. MiXCR was run by TCRdb on the multiplex PCR reads, yielding one entry per CDR3 protein. The sample gives 300,000 to 400,000 distinct CDR3 sequences, under 20% of which show up once; roughly an eighth is in the top ten. Looked up from germline, CDR1 is MNHNS and CDR2 is SASEGT. V lost 0 bases and J lost 4, with 9 bases in between. There are 14 residues in the CDR3. The rearrangement uses TRBV6-1 and TRBJ1-2; D call uncertain. The sample comprised peripheral blood. This sequence was found in an adult man with Graves' ophthalmopathy. The CDR3 sequence is CASSEALLGYGYTF. The CDR3 DNA follows: TGTGCCAGCAGTGAAGCGCTACTCGGCTATGGCTACACCTTC.